This TCR beta chain was captured by sequencing in a study of response to subunit inactivated influenza vaccine. Points from the study as a whole: The authors suggested that few new T cells are recruited per seasonal influenza vaccination.

The CDR3 is 12 amino acids. Germline loops: CDR1 KGHSH, CDR2 LQKENI. V was cut by 3 bases and J by 5 bases, with 6 bases left in between. One entry per CDR3 protein, called by TCRdb with MiXCR from the RT-PCR reads. In the table there are a few hundred thousand distinct CDR3 sequences, about a fifth of which are singletons. The table lists this clonotype with many counts. What it recognizes is unknown. The V and J genes are TRBV18 and TRBJ2-3, with no clear D. Sequencing was performed on PBMCs from blood, taken less than 22 months after vaccination. The TCR was taken from a man between 50 and 75 years old who received an inactivated influenza vaccine. CDR3 coding DNA: TGTGCCAGCTCACCGACCCAAGATACGCAGTATTTT. Its translation: CASSPTQDTQYF.